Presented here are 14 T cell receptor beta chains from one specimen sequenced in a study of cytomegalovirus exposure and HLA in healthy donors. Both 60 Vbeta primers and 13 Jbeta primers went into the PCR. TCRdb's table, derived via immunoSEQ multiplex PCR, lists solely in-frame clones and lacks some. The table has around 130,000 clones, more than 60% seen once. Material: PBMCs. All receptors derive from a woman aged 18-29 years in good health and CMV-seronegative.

The CDR3 region is CASSLAGGEQYF. The DNA for the CDR3 is TGTGCCAGCAGCTTAGCCGGGGGCGAGCAGTACTTC. The chain links TRBV7-7 to TRBJ2-7; possible D gene TRBD2, 6 bases. This CDR3 is 12 amino acids long. The germline V gene encodes CDR1 SSHAT and CDR2 FNYEAQ (reference sequence). Deletions cut 0 bases from V and 6 bases from J, with 6 bases between. Using reference TRBV7-7 and TRBJ2-7 for the parts outside the CDR3, the full variable domain is GAGVSQSPRYKVTKRGQDVTLRCDPISSHATLYWYQQALGQGPEFLTYFNYEAQPDKSGLPSDRFSAERPEGSISTLTIQRTEQRDSAMYRCASSLAGGEQYFGPGTRLTVT.

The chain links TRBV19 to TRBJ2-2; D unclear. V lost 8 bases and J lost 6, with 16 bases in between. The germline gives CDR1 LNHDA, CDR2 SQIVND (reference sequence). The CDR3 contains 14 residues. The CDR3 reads CASRVTPPPGELFF. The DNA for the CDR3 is TGTGCCAGTCGGGTGACTCCTCCTCCCGGGGAGCTGTTTTTT. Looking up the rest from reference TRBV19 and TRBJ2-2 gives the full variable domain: DGGITQSPKYLFRKEGQNVTLSCEQNLNHDAMYWYRQDPGQGLRLIYYSQIVNDFQKGDIAEGYSVSREKKESFPLTVTSAQKNPTAFYLCASRVTPPPGELFFGEGSRLTVL.

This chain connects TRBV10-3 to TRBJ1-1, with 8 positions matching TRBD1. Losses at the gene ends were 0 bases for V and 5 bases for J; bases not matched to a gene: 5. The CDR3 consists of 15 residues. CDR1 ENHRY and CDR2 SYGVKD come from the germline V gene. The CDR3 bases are TGTGCCATCAGTGAGTCAGACAGGGGCGGAACTGAAGCTTTCTTT. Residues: CAISESDRGGTEAFF.

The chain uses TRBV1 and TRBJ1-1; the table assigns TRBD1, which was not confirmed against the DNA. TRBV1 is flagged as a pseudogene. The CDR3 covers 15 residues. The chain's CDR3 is CTSSSGDRGRPEAFF. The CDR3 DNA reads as TGCACCAGCAGCTCCGGGGACAGGGGTCGCCCTGAAGCTTTCTTT.

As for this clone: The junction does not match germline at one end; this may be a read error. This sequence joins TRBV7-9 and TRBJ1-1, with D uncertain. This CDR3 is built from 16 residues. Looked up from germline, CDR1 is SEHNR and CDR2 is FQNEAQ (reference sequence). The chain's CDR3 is CSSSRLPDLPNTEAFF. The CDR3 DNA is TGTTCCAGCAGCCGATTGCCCGATCTACCGAACACTGAAGCTTTCTTT.

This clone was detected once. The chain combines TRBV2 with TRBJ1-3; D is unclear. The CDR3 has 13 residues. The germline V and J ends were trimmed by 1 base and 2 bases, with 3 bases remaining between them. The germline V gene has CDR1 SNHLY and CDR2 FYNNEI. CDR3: CASSEDTGNTIYF. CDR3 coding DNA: TGTGCCAGCAGTGAAGACACTGGAAACACCATATATTTT.

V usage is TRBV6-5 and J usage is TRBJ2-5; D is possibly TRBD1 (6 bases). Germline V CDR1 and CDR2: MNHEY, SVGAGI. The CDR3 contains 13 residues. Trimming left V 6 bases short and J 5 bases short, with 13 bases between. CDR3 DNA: TGTGCCAGCAGACGAACAGGGCTGGAGACCCAGTACTTC. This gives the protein CASRRTGLETQYF.

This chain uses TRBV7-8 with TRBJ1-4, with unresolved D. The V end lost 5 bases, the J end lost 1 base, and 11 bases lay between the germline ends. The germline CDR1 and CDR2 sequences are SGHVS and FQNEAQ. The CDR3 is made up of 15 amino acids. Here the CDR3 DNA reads TGTGCCAGCAGCCCCAGAGAGGGAACTAATGAAAAACTGTTTTTT. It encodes CASSPREGTNEKLFF.

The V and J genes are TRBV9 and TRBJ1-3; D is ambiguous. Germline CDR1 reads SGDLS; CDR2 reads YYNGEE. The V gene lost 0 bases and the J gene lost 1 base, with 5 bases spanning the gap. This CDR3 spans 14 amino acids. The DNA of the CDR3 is TGTGCCAGCAGCGTAGGTTCTTCTGGAAACACCATATATTTT. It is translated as CASSVGSSGNTIYF.

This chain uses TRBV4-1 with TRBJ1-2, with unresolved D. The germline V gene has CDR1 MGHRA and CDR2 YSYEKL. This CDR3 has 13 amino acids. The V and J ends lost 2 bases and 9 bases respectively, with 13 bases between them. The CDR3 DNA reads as TGCGCCAGCAGCCAATTGGGGAGCGATCGCTACACCTTC. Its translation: CASSQLGSDRYTF.

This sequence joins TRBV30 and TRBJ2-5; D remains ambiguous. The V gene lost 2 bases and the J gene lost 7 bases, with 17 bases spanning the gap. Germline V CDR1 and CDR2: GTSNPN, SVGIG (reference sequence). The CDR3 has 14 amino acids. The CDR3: CAWSPFAAPVTQYF. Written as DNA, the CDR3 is TGTGCCTGGAGTCCCTTCGCGGCGCCGGTGACCCAGTACTTC.

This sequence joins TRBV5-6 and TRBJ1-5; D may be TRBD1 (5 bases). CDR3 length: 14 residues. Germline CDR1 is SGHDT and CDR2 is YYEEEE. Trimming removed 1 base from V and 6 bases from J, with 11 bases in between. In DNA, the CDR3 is TGTGCCAGCAGCTTGTCCCAGGGAAGTCAGCCCCAGCATTTT. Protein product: CASSLSQGSQPQHF.

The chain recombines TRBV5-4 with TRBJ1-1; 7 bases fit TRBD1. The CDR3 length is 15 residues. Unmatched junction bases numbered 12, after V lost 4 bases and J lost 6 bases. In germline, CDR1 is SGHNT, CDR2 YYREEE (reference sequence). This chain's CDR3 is CASSPSQGPFAEAFF. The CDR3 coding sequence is TGTGCCAGCAGCCCCTCACAGGGGCCCTTCGCTGAAGCTTTCTTT. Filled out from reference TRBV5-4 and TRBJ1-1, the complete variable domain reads ETGVTQSPTHLIKTRGQQVTLRCSSQSGHNTVSWYQQALGQGPQFIFQYYREEENGRGNFPPRFSGLQFPNYSSELNVNALELDDSALYLCASSPSQGPFAEAFFGQGTRLTVV.

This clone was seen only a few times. Here the CDR3 reads CASSPPQGTGGYTF. The CDR3 DNA is TGTGCCAGCTCACCACCGCAGGGAACGGGTGGCTACACCTTC. The chain links TRBV18 to TRBJ1-2, with D tentatively TRBD1 (5 bases). Deletions cut 0 bases from V and 7 bases from J, with 12 bases between. This CDR3 contains 14 residues. Per the germline V gene, CDR1 is KGHSH and CDR2 is LQKENI.